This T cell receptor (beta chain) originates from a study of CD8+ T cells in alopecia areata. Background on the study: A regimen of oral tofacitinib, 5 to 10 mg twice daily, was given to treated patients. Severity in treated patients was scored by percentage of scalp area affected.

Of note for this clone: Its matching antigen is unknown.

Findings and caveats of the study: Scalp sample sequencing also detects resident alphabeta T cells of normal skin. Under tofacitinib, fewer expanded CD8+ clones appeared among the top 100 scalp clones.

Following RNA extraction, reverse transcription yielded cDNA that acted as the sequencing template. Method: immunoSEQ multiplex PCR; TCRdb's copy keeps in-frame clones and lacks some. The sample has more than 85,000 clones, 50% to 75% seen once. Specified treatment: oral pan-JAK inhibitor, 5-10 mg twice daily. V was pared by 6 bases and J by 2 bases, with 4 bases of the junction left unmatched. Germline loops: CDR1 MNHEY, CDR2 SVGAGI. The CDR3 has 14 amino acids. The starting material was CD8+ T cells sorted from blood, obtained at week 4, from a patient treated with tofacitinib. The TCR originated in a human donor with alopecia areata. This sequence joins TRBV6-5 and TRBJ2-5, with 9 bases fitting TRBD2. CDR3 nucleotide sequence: TGTGCCAGCAGGCTAGCGGGAAGTCAAGAGACCCAGTACTTC. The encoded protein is CASRLAGSQETQYF.